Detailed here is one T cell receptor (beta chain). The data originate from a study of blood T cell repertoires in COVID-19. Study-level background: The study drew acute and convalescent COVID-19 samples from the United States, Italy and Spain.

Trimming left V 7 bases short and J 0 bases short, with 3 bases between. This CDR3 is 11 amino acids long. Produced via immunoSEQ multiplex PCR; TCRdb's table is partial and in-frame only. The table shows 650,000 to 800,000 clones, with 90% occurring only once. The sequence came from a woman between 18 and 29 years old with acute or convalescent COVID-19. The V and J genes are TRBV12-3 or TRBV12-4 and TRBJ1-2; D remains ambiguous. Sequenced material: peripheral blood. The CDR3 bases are TGTGCCAGCACGGCTAACTATGGCTACACCTTC. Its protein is CASTANYGYTF.